The sequence of this T cell receptor (beta chain) was determined in a study of T cell changes during pregnancy in multiple sclerosis. Assay used: immunoSEQ multiplex PCR; TCRdb lists only in-frame clones, some missing. The data hold around 33,000 clones, with over 85% observed a single time. Here the sequenced sample was CD8+ T cells from peripheral blood mononuclear cells, taken in the third trimester of pregnancy. The TCR sequence derives from a female donor with multiple sclerosis, enrolled in a pregnancy study.

The CDR3 spells CASSYLSGATNTEAFF. The CDR3 DNA follows: TGTGCCAGCAGTTACTTATCAGGGGCGACGAACACTGAAGCTTTCTTT. The chain employs TRBV6-5 and TRBJ1-1, with a tentative D call TRBD1 (6 bases). Trimming left V 1 base short and J 1 base short, with 13 bases between. Germline values: CDR1 MNHEY, CDR2 SVGAGI. The CDR3 is made up of 16 amino acids.